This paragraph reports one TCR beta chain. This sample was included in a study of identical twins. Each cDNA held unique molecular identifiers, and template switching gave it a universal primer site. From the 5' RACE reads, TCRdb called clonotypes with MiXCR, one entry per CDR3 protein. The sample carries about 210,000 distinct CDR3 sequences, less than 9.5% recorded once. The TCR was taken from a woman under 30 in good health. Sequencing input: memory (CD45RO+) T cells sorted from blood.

The CDR3 coding sequence is TGTGCCAGCAGCTTGTCCAATAATTCACCCCTCCACTTT. This sequence encodes CASSLSNNSPLHF. The genes are TRBV13 and TRBJ1-6; D call uncertain. There are 13 residues in the CDR3. CDR1 and CDR2 (germline): PRHDT, FYEKMQ (reference sequence). V was pared by 3 bases and J by 5 bases, with 5 bases between.